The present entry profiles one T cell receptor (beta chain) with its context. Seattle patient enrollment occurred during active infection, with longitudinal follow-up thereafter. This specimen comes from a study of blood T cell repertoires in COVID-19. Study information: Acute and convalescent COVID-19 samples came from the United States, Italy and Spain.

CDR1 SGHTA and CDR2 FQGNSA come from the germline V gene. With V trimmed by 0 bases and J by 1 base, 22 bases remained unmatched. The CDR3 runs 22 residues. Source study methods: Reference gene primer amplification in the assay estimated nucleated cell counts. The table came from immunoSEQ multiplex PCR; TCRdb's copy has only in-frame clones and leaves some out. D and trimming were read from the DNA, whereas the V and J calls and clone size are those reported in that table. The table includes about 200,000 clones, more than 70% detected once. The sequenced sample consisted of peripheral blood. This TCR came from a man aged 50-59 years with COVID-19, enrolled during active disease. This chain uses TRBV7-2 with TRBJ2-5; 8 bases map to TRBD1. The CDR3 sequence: CASSLAPQGTGLSFFGQETQYF. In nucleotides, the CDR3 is TGTGCCAGCAGCTTAGCGCCACAAGGGACAGGTCTCTCTTTCTTTGGCCAAGAGACCCAGTACTTC.